This TCR beta chain is drawn from a study of response to subunit inactivated influenza vaccine. Broader study findings: There was a suggestion from the authors that each seasonal influenza vaccination recruits few new T cells.

TCRdb reanalysed the RT-PCR reads using MiXCR and keeps one entry per CDR3 protein. The sample has hundreds of thousands of distinct CDR3 sequences, roughly 9.8% seen once. Comment on this clonotype: Its antigen is not known.

Germline lookup yields CDR1 MDHEN and CDR2 SYDVKM. V gave up 6 bases and J gave up 1 base, with 6 bases separating them. CDR3 length: 12 residues. The material was PBMCs from blood, obtained about 40 days after vaccination. This sequence originates from a man aged 50 or older who received an inactivated influenza vaccine. This chain uses TRBV28 with TRBJ2-5; unclear D gene. The chain's CDR3 is CASRVSQETQYF. The CDR3 nucleotides read TGTGCCAGCAGAGTCAGCCAAGAGACCCAGTACTTC.